The source of this T cell receptor (beta chain) is a study of identical twins. The study's findings and limits: One should note that invariant MAIT and iNKT cells could partly confound zero-insertion analyses. Fewer insertions marked abundant cord blood beta clonotypes; young adult naive trended weakly, memory not at all.

TCRdb reprocessed the 5' RACE reads with MiXCR, giving one entry per CDR3 protein. The data show 700,000 or so distinct CDR3 sequences, 8% to 9% seen once. Healthy Caucasians alone served as donors. There are a few counts of this clonotype. Its antigen is not identified. Germline V gene data show CDR1 as LGHNA and CDR2 as YSLEER. V lost 4 bases, J lost 7 bases, and 20 bases lay in between. CDR3 length equals 15 residues. This sample was shared with a second study, whose subject was yellow fever vaccine responses in identical twins.

The source of this sequence is a woman aged 18-35 years in good health. The rearrangement joins TRBV4-3 to TRBJ2-7; D is tentatively TRBD1 or TRBD2 (5 bases each). The sample comprised PBMCs. CDR3 in DNA: TGCGCCAGCAGCCCATGGGTCAGGGACGATTATGAGCAGTACTTC. As protein: CASSPWVRDDYEQYF.